This is a list of T cell receptor beta chains from one sample in a study of cytomegalovirus exposure and HLA in healthy donors. Method: immunoSEQ multiplex PCR; TCRdb's copy keeps in-frame clones and lacks some. The sample includes some 140,000 clones, 79% of them seen just once. Source material: PBMCs. Receptors originate from a man aged 25 to 45 in good health and CMV-seropositive. Both conserved end residues are part of each CDR3. Fields, in order: J gene, D gene, clone size, V gene, CDR3 DNA, CDR3 protein. A D gene is named only where the DNA matches it firmly. Expanded clones get a size class; other rows say once, few or many, or leave the size out.

J: TRBJ2-7
D: -
size: -
V: TRBV28
DNA: TGTGCCAGCAACCAAATGGGGGGAACTGGCTACGAGCAGTACTTC
CDR3: CASNQMGGTGYEQYF

J: TRBJ2-3
D: TRBD2
size: -
V: TRBV27
DNA: TGTGCCAGCAGACCCGGGACTAGCGGGGGGGTGGGGCAGTATTTT
CDR3: CASRPGTSGGVGQYF

J: TRBJ2-6
D: -
size: -
V: TRBV11-1
DNA: TGTGCCAGCAGCCAAGGGAGTGGCTTCTCTGGGGCCAACGTCCTGACTTTC
CDR3: CASSQGSGFSGANVLTF

J: TRBJ2-2
D: -
size: -
V: TRBV10-3
DNA: TGTGCCATCAGTGGGTTGAAGAGCGGCACCGGGGAGCTGTTTTTT
CDR3: CAISGLKSGTGELFF

J: TRBJ1-2
D: TRBD1
size: -
V: TRBV7-9
DNA: TGTGCCAGCAGCTTAGGACAGGGTAATAACTATGGCTACACCTTC
CDR3: CASSLGQGNNYGYTF

J: TRBJ2-3
D: -
size: few
V: TRBV18
DNA: TGTGCCAGCTCATCACGGCCGAGCGCGGGGTCTAGCACAGATACGCAGTATTTT
CDR3: CASSSRPSAGSSTDTQYF

J: TRBJ2-2
D: TRBD1
size: -
V: TRBV7-9
DNA: TGTGCCAGCAGCTTAATCTATCCGGAGGGACAGGGGAACACCGGGGAGCTGTTTTTT
CDR3: CASSLIYPEGQGNTGELFF

J: TRBJ1-5
D: TRBD1
size: -
V: TRBV4-2
DNA: TGTGCCAGCAGCCAAGAGGGAAGGGGGCAGCAGCATTTT
CDR3: CASSQEGRGQQHF

J: TRBJ1-4
D: TRBD1
size: -
V: TRBV2
DNA: TGTGCCAGCAGTGAAGTACAGGGGCCGGGAGAAAAACTGTTTTTT
CDR3: CASSEVQGPGEKLFF

J: TRBJ2-1
D: TRBD2
size: -
V: TRBV19
DNA: TGTGCCAGTAGTATCGAGACTAGCGTCTACAATGAGCAGTTCTTC
CDR3: CASSIETSVYNEQFF

J: TRBJ1-4
D: -
size: -
V: TRBV18
DNA: TGTGCCAGCTCACCACGACAGAATGAAAAACTGTTTTTT
CDR3: CASSPRQNEKLFF

J: TRBJ1-1
D: TRBD1
size: -
V: TRBV19
DNA: TGTGCCAGTACCACAGTTGGGACAGGGGGCGCGGGCACTGAAGCTTTCTTT
CDR3: CASTTVGTGGAGTEAFF

J: TRBJ2-7
D: TRBD1
size: few
V: TRBV29-1
DNA: TGCAGCGTGACCGGGACAGTTTCCTACGAGCAGTACTTC
CDR3: CSVTGTVSYEQYF

J: TRBJ2-1
D: TRBD2
size: few
V: TRBV9
DNA: TGTGCCAGCAGCGTAGGACTAGCGCTTTACAATGAGCAGTTCTTC
CDR3: CASSVGLALYNEQFF

J: TRBJ2-2
D: -
size: -
V: TRBV21-1
DNA: TGTGCCAGCAGCAAAGTCCCCGGGAGGGCCACAGGCGGGGAGCTGTTTTTT
CDR3: CASSKVPGRATGGELFF

J: TRBJ1-1
D: -
size: few
V: TRBV9
DNA: TGTGCCAGCAGCGTTACAGGACAGAACACTGAAGCTTTCTTT
CDR3: CASSVTGQNTEAFF

J: TRBJ2-1
D: TRBD2
size: few
V: TRBV19
DNA: TGTGCCAGCAACTATCGGACTAGCGGGGAGCAGTTCTTC
CDR3: CASNYRTSGEQFF

J: TRBJ2-7
D: TRBD1
size: -
V: TRBV30
DNA: TGTGCCTGGAGTGAGGGGGACAGCTCCTACGAGCAGTACTTC
CDR3: CAWSEGDSSYEQYF

J: TRBJ1-1
D: -
size: -
V: TRBV6-5
DNA: TGTGCCAGCAGTTACTCACAGGGACTGAACACTGAAGCTTTCTTT
CDR3: CASSYSQGLNTEAFF

J: TRBJ2-2
D: -
size: -
V: TRBV18
DNA: TGTGCCAGCTCACTCGAGACATTGGCGAACACCGGGGAGCTGTTTTTT
CDR3: CASSLETLANTGELFF

J: TRBJ2-7
D: -
size: few
V: TRBV7-3
DNA: TGTGCCAGCAGCCCCTCTGGGACGATCGGGAGCGAGCAGTACTTC
CDR3: CASSPSGTIGSEQYF

J: TRBJ2-1
D: -
size: -
V: TRBV6-5
DNA: TGTGCCAGCAGTATGGCTTTCAGCTCCTACAATGAGCAGTTCTTC
CDR3: CASSMAFSSYNEQFF

J: TRBJ1-3
D: -
size: -
V: TRBV9
DNA: TGTGCCAGCAGCGTAGAACAGTCCTCTGGAAACACCATATATTTT
CDR3: CASSVEQSSGNTIYF

J: TRBJ1-1
D: TRBD1
size: -
V: TRBV19
DNA: TGTGCCAGTAGTATCCTGGCAGGGGGGACTGAAGCTTTCTTT
CDR3: CASSILAGGTEAFF

J: TRBJ2-6
D: -
size: -
V: TRBV19
DNA: TGTGCCAGTATCAGGGGAGACGCAGGAAACTCTGGGGCCAACGTCCTGACTTTC
CDR3: CASIRGDAGNSGANVLTF

J: TRBJ2-7
D: -
size: once
V: TRBV7-8
DNA: TGTGCCAGCAGCTTAGAGGCAGGGGACTCCTACGAGCAGTACTTC
CDR3: CASSLEAGDSYEQYF

J: TRBJ2-1
D: TRBD1
size: -
V: TRBV9
DNA: TGTGCCAGCAGCGTACCTCAGGACAGGGGCCACAATGAGCAGTTCTTC
CDR3: CASSVPQDRGHNEQFF

J: TRBJ1-1
D: -
size: -
V: TRBV29-1
DNA: TGCAGCGCCTTAACGGCCCTGGACGGGACTTTCTTT
CDR3: CSALTALDGTFF

J: TRBJ2-1
D: TRBD2
size: once
V: TRBV6-5
DNA: TGTGCCAGCACTTCCAGGGCGGGGGGTTACAATGAGCAGTTCTTC
CDR3: CASTSRAGGYNEQFF

J: TRBJ1-2
D: TRBD1
size: -
V: TRBV30
DNA: TGTGCCTGGAGATTCGGGACAGCGTATGGCTACACCTTC
CDR3: CAWRFGTAYGYTF

J: TRBJ1-4
D: -
size: -
V: TRBV28
DNA: TGTGCCAGCAGTTTAGATCAGGGGCTAGGGGAAAAACTGTTTTTT
CDR3: CASSLDQGLGEKLFF

J: TRBJ1-1
D: -
size: few
V: TRBV7-9
DNA: TGTGCCAGCAGCTTAGGACAGATGAACACTGAAGCTTTCTTT
CDR3: CASSLGQMNTEAFF

J: TRBJ2-5
D: TRBD1
size: -
V: TRBV5-1
DNA: TGCGCCAGCAGCTTGGCCGCCGTGACAGGGGGCGGAGAGACCCAGTACTTC
CDR3: CASSLAAVTGGGETQYF

J: TRBJ2-7
D: -
size: -
V: TRBV5-1
DNA: TGCGCCAGCAGCCTCAACCAGTACGAGCAGTACTTC
CDR3: CASSLNQYEQYF

J: TRBJ1-2
D: TRBD1
size: -
V: TRBV7-9
DNA: TGTGCCAGCAGCTTGAGACAGGGCCAAGATGGCTACACCTTC
CDR3: CASSLRQGQDGYTF

J: TRBJ2-3
D: TRBD2
size: -
V: TRBV30
DNA: TGTGCCTGGAGTAGCGGACTAGCAGTAACAGATACGCAGTATTTT
CDR3: CAWSSGLAVTDTQYF

J: TRBJ1-1
D: -
size: -
V: TRBV14
DNA: TGTGCCAGCAGCCGCGCTGGGACACGCACTGAAGCTTTCTTT
CDR3: CASSRAGTRTEAFF

J: TRBJ1-2
D: TRBD1
size: -
V: TRBV30
DNA: TGTGCCTGGGACCGGGACAGGCCTTATGGCTACACCTTC
CDR3: CAWDRDRPYGYTF

J: TRBJ1-3
D: -
size: -
V: TRBV30
DNA: TGTGCCTGGAGTTTTTCAGGGATTGGTGGAAACACCATATATTTT
CDR3: CAWSFSGIGGNTIYF

J: TRBJ1-1
D: TRBD1
size: -
V: TRBV28
DNA: TGTGCCAGCACCCCTCCCCGGGGACAGGGGGCCTCGGATGAAGCTTTCTTT
CDR3: CASTPPRGQGASDEAFF

J: TRBJ2-7
D: -
size: -
V: TRBV28
DNA: TGTGCCAGCAACCGAGATTTTCCCTCCTACGAGCAGTACTTC
CDR3: CASNRDFPSYEQYF

J: TRBJ2-7
D: TRBD1
size: -
V: TRBV28
DNA: TGTGCCAGCGGACAGGGGGCGGTCCTCTACGAGCAGTACTTC
CDR3: CASGQGAVLYEQYF

J: TRBJ1-5
D: TRBD1
size: once
V: TRBV7-6
DNA: TGTGCCAGCAGCGACAGGGTTGGCCAGCCCCAGCATTTT
CDR3: CASSDRVGQPQHF

J: TRBJ2-7
D: -
size: -
V: TRBV25-1
DNA: TGTGCCAGCGTGGGAGGGGGGAACGAGCAGTACTTC
CDR3: CASVGGGNEQYF

J: TRBJ1-1
D: TRBD1
size: -
V: TRBV7-9
DNA: TGTGCCAGCAGCCTTAGAATACAGGGGCACGGTGAAGCTTTCTTT
CDR3: CASSLRIQGHGEAFF

J: TRBJ2-7
D: TRBD1
size: -
V: TRBV6-5
DNA: TGTGCCAGCAGTTTGTCTGGGACAGGGGTAACCTACGAGCAGTACTTC
CDR3: CASSLSGTGVTYEQYF

J: TRBJ1-2
D: -
size: -
V: TRBV6-1
DNA: TGTGCCAGCAGTGAATACGGCAGGGGCGCTTATGGCTACACCTTC
CDR3: CASSEYGRGAYGYTF

J: TRBJ2-1
D: -
size: -
V: TRBV30
DNA: TGTGCCTCGTACAGATTAAGCGGTCGCTCCTACAATGAGCAGTTCTTC
CDR3: CASYRLSGRSYNEQFF

J: TRBJ1-5
D: TRBD1
size: -
V: TRBV12-5
DNA: TGTGCTAGTGGTATCGACCTGACGGGACAGGGACATAGCAATCAGCCCCAGCATTTT
CDR3: CASGIDLTGQGHSNQPQHF

J: TRBJ2-2
D: TRBD1
size: -
V: TRBV11-3
DNA: TGTGCCAGCAGCTGGGTTGGGACAGGAGAGACCGGGGAGCTGTTTTTT
CDR3: CASSWVGTGETGELFF

J: TRBJ1-5
D: -
size: -
V: TRBV15
DNA: TGTGCCACCAGCAGACCTGGCAACGTCAATCAGCCCCAGCATTTT
CDR3: CATSRPGNVNQPQHF

J: TRBJ1-1
D: TRBD1
size: -
V: TRBV5-1
DNA: TGCGCCAGCAGCTTAGGGACAGGACTTAACACTGAAGCTTTCTTT
CDR3: CASSLGTGLNTEAFF

J: TRBJ1-5
D: -
size: -
V: TRBV6-6
DNA: TGTGCCAGCAGTTACGGTCGGGCAGGGGATACTCAGCCCCAGCATTTT
CDR3: CASSYGRAGDTQPQHF

J: TRBJ1-1
D: TRBD1
size: -
V: TRBV28
DNA: TGTGCCAGCAGTCCCCAACAGGGGGTCACTGAAGCTTTCTTT
CDR3: CASSPQQGVTEAFF

J: TRBJ1-2
D: TRBD1
size: -
V: TRBV13
DNA: TGTGCCAGCAGTTACGGACAGGGGAATGGCTACACCTTC
CDR3: CASSYGQGNGYTF

J: TRBJ1-5
D: -
size: few
V: TRBV29-1
DNA: TGCAGCGTTGGGGGCAGGGCAGGTCAGCCCCAGCATTTT
CDR3: CSVGGRAGQPQHF